The 5 T cell receptor beta chains given below trace back to one sample, sequenced in a study of vaccination effects on CD4 cells after COVID-19. After expansion with viral peptide pools in the ViraFEST assay, antigen-specific CD4+ T cells were sequenced. Cells that had been cultured for nine to eleven days were the source of isolated CD4+ T cells. In the vaccine recipients, nucleocapsid antibodies were negative and there was no prior SARS-CoV-2 infection. TCRdb's copy holds only in-frame clones and misses some; the assay was immunoSEQ multiplex PCR. The sample shows around 21,000 clones, approximately 64% of them seen only once. Their antigen targets remain unknown. The starting material was CD4+ T cells from PBMCs cultured with HCoV-NL63 spike peptides, obtained before COVID-19 vaccination. These receptors all stem from a human donor who received a COVID-19 vaccine.

Of note for this clone: This specimen includes other DNA sequences encoding the same CDR3. The chain has TRBV7-9 and TRBJ1-2; TRBD1 might be the D (6 bases). Trimming stripped 0 bases from V and 4 bases from J, with 9 bases between. The CDR3 has 14 amino acids. CDR1 is SEHNR and CDR2 is FQNEAQ in the germline V gene (reference sequence). The CDR3 bases are TGTGCCAGCAGCTTAGCAGGGGGGGTCTATGGCTACACCTTC. Translating gives CASSLAGGVYGYTF.

The sample holds a few counts of this clone. The J gene is TRBJ1-3, the V gene TRBV3-1 (or the pseudogene TRBV3-2), with 7 bases that match TRBD1. The CDR3 covers 14 residues. Germline V CDR1 and CDR2: LGHDT, YNNKEL (reference sequence). Trimming at V came to 0 bases and at J to 8 bases, leaving 4 bases not matched to a gene. The CDR3 spells CASSQEAGGYTIYF. The CDR3 DNA reads TGTGCCAGCAGCCAAGAGGCAGGGGGGTACACCATATATTTT.

The chain uses TRBV6-2 or TRBV6-3 and TRBJ2-2; 7 bases line up with TRBD2. Germline V gives CDR1 MNHEY, CDR2 SVGEGT. The CDR3 sequence is 17 residues long. J was trimmed by 3 bases and V by 3 bases; bases with no gene match: 10. The CDR3 DNA is TGTGCCAGCAGTTATATTCGGACTAGACTATACACCGGGGAGCTGTTTTTT. This translates into CASSYIRTRLYTGELFF.

The chain recombines TRBV6-5 with TRBJ1-1; D remains ambiguous. Per the germline V gene, CDR1 is MNHEY and CDR2 is SVGAGI. This CDR3 is built from 15 residues. V shed 6 bases and J shed 2 bases, with 16 bases lying between them. The chain's CDR3 is CASSPRQRSNTEAFF. CDR3 coding DNA: TGTGCCAGCAGCCCCCGCCAGCGGTCAAACACTGAAGCTTTCTTT.

The chain carries TRBV9 and TRBJ2-1; the D call may be TRBD1 or TRBD2 (6 bases each). The V gene's germline CDR1 is SGDLS and CDR2 YYNGEE. This CDR3 spans 14 amino acids. V lost 4 bases to trimming and J lost 6 bases, with 14 bases between them. The CDR3 loop reads CASSPRWGANEQFF. The CDR3 DNA follows: TGTGCCAGCAGCCCCCGTTGGGGGGCCAATGAGCAGTTCTTC.